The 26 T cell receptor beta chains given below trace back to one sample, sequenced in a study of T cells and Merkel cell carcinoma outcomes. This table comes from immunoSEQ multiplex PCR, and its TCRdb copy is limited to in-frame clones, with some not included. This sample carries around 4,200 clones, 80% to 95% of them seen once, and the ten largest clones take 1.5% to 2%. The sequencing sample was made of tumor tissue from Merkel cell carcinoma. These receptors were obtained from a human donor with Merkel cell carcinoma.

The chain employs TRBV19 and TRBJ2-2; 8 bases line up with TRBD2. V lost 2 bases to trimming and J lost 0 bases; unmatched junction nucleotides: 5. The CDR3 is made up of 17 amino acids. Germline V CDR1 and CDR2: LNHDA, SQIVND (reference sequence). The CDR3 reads CASSIFRTSSNTGELFF. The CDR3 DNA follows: TGTGCCAGTAGTATATTCAGGACTAGCTCGAACACCGGGGAGCTGTTTTTT.

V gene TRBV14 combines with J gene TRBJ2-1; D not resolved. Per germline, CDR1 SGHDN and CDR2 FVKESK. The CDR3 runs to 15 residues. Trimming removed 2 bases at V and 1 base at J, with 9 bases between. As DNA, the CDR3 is TGTGCCAGCAGCCAAACCGGGTGGTCCTACAATGAGCAGTTCTTC. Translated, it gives CASSQTGWSYNEQFF.

For the CDR3, the DNA is TGTGCCAGCAGCCAATCGTGGGTGTCGAACACTGAAGCTTTCTTT. This codes for CASSQSWVSNTEAFF. This chain uses TRBV16 with TRBJ1-1, with D unresolved. This CDR3 has 15 amino acids. The V gene lost 0 bases and the J gene lost 1 base, with 9 bases spanning the gap. Germline CDR1 is KGHSY and CDR2 is FQNENV.

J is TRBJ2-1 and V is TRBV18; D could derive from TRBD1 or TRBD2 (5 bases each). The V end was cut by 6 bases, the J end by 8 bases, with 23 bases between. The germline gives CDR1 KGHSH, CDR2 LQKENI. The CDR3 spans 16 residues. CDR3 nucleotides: TGTGCCAGCTCCCCAGGGCTGGCGGGCTCCCCATATGAGCAGTTCTTC. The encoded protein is CASSPGLAGSPYEQFF.

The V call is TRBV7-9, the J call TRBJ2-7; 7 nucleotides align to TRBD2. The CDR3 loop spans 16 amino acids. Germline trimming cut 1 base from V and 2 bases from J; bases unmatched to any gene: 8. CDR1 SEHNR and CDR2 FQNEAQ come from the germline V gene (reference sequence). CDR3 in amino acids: CASSLEWDYRTYEQYF. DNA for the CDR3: TGTGCCAGCAGCTTAGAGTGGGACTACAGAACCTACGAGCAGTACTTC.

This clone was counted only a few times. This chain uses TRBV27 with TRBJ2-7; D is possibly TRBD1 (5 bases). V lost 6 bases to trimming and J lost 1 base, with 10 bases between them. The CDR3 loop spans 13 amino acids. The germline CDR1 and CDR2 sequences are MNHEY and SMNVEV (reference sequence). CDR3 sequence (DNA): TGTGCCAGCAGGTCGACAGCATCCTACGAGCAGTACTTC. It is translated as CASRSTASYEQYF.

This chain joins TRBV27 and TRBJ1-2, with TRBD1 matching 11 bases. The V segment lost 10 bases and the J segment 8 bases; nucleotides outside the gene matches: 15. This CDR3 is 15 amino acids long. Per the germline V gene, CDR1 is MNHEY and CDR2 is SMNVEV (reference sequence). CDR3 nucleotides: TGTGCCACCTACTCTCCGGACAGGGGGCAGGAAGGCTACACCTTC. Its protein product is CATYSPDRGQEGYTF.

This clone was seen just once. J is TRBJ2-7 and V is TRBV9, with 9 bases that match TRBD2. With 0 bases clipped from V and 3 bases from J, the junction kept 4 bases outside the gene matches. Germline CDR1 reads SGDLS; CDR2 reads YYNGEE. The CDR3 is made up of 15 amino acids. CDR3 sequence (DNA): TGTGCCAGCAGCGTAGCTGCGGGAGGGGGCTACGAGCAGTACTTC. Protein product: CASSVAAGGGYEQYF.

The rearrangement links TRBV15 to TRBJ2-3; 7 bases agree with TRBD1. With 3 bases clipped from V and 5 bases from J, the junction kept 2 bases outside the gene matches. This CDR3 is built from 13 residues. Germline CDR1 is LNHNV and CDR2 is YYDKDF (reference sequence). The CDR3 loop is CATSSRTGDTQYF. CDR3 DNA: TGTGCCACCAGCAGCCGGACAGGAGATACGCAGTATTTT. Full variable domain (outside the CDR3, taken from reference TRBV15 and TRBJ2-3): DAMVIQNPRYQVTQFGKPVTLSCSQTLNHNVMYWYQQKSSQAPKLLFHYYDKDFNNEADTPDNFQSRRPNTSFCFLDIRSPGLGDTAMYLCATSSRTGDTQYFGPGTRLTVL.

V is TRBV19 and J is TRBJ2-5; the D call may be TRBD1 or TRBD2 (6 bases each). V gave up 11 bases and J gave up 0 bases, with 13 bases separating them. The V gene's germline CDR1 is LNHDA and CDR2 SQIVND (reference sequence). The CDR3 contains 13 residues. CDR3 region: CASSGDNQETQYF. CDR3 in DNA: TGTGCCTCCTCGGGGGACAACCAAGAGACCCAGTACTTC.

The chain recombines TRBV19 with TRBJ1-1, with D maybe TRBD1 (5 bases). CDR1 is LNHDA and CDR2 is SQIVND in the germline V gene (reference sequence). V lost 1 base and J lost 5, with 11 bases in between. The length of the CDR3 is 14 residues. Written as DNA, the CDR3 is TGTGCCAGTAGTATAGTCGGGGGAGGAACTGAAGCTTTCTTT. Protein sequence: CASSIVGGGTEAFF.

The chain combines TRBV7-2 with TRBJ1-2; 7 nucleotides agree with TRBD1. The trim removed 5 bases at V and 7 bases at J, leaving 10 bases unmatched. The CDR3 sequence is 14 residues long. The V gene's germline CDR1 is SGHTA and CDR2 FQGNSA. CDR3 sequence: CASSPETGRGGYTF. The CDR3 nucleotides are TGTGCCAGCAGCCCCGAGACAGGGAGAGGTGGCTACACCTTC.

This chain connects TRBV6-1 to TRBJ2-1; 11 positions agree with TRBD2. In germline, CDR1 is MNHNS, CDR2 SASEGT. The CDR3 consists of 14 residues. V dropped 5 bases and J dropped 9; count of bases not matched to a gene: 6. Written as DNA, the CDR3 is TGTGCCAGCAGTTATAGCGGGGGGGCCTTTGAGCAGTTCTTC. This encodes CASSYSGGAFEQFF.

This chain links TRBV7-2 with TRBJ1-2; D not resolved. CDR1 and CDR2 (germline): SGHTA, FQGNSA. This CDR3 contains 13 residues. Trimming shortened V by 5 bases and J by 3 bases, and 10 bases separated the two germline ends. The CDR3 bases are TGTGCCAGCAGCCCCGGCACCTACTATGGCTACACCTTC. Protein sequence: CASSPGTYYGYTF.

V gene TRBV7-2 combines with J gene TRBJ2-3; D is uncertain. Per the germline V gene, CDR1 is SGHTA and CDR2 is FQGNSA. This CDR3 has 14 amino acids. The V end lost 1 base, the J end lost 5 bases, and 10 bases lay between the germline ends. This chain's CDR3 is CASSLEINRDTQYF. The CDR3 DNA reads TGTGCCAGCAGCTTAGAGATCAACCGAGATACGCAGTATTTT.

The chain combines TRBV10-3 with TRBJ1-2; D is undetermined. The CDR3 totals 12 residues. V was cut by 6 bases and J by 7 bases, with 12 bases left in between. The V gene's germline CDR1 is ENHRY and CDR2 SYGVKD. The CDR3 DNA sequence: TGTGCCATCAGGGATCAGATCCTTGGCTACACCTTC. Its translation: CAIRDQILGYTF.

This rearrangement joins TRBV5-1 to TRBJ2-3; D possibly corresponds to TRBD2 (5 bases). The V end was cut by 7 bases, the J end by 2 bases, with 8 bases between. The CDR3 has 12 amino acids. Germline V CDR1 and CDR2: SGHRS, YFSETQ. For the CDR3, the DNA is TGCGCCAGCCGACGGGACACAGATACGCAGTATTTT. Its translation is CASRRDTDTQYF.

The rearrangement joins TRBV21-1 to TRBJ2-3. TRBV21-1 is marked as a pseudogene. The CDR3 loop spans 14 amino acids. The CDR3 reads CASSKGVLTDTQYF. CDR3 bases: TGTGCCAGCAGCAAAGGGGTCCTCACAGATACGCAGTATTTT.

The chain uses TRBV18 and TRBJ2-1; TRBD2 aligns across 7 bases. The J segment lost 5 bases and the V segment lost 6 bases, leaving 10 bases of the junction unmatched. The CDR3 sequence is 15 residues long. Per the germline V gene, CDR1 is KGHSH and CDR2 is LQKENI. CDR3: CASSPSTSRDNEQFF. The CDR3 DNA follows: TGTGCCAGCTCTCCTTCGACTAGCAGAGACAATGAGCAGTTCTTC. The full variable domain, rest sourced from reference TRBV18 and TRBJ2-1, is NAGVMQNPRHLVRRRGQEARLRCSPMKGHSHVYWYRQLPEEGLKFMVYLQKENIIDESGMPKERFSAEFPKEGPSILRIQQVVRGDSAAYFCASSPSTSRDNEQFFGPGTRLTVL.

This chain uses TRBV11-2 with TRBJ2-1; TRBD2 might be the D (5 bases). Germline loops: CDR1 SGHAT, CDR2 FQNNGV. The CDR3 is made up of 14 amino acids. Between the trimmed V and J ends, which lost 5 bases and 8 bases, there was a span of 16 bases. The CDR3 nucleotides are TGTGCCAGCAGCCCTACTAGGACCTCGTATGAGCAGTTCTTC. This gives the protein CASSPTRTSYEQFF.

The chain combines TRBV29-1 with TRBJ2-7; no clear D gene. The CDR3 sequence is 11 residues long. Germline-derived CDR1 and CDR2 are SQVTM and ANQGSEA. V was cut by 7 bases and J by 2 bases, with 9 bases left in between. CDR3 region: CSARNTYEQYF. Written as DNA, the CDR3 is TGCAGCGCCAGGAACACCTACGAGCAGTACTTC.

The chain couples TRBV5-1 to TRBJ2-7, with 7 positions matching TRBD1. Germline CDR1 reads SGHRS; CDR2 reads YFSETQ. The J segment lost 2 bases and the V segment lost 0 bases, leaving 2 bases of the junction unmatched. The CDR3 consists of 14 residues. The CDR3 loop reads CASSLAGTAYEQYF. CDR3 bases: TGCGCCAGCAGCTTGGCCGGGACAGCCTACGAGCAGTACTTC.

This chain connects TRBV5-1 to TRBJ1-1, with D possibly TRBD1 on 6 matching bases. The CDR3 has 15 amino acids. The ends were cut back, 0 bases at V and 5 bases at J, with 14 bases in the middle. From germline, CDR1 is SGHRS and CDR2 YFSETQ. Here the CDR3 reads CASSLDGQQGTEAFF. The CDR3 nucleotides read TGCGCCAGCAGCTTGGATGGACAGCAAGGGACTGAAGCTTTCTTT. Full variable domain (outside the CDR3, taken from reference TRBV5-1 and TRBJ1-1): KAGVTQTPRYLIKTRGQQVTLSCSPISGHRSVSWYQQTPGQGLQFLFEYFSETQRNKGNFPGRFSGRQFSNSRSEMNVSTLELGDSALYLCASSLDGQQGTEAFFGQGTRLTVV.

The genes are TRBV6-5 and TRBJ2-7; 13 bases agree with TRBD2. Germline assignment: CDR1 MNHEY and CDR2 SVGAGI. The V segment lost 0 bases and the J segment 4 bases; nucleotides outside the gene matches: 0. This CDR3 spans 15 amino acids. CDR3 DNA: TGTGCCAGCAGTTACTCGGGACTAGCGGGGTACGAGCAGTACTTC. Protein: CASSYSGLAGYEQYF.

The CDR3 loop is CASSLGSAGGPKTQYF. Here the CDR3 DNA reads TGTGCCAGCAGCTTAGGATCCGCGGGAGGGCCGAAGACCCAGTACTTC. This chain links TRBV7-9 with TRBJ2-5; 9 bases match TRBD2. V lost 1 base, J lost 6 bases, and 9 bases stayed unmatched. Germline values: CDR1 SEHNR, CDR2 FQNEAQ (reference sequence). The CDR3 sequence is 16 residues long. Together with reference TRBV7-9 and TRBJ2-5, the CDR3 gives the full variable domain: DTGVSQNPRHKITKRGQNVTFRCDPISEHNRLYWYRQTLGQGPEFLTYFQNEAQLEKSRLLSDRFSAERPKGSFSTLEIQRTEQGDSAMYLCASSLGSAGGPKTQYFGPGTRLLVL.

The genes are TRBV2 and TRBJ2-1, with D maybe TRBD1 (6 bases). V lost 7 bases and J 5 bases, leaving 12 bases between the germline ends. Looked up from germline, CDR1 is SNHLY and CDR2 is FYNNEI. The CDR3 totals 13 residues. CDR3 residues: CASIRDRNNEQFF. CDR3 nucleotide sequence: TGTGCCAGCATTCGAGACAGGAACAATGAGCAGTTCTTC. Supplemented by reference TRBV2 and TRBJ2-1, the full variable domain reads EPEVTQTPSHQVTQMGQEVILRCVPISNHLYFYWYRQILGQKVEFLVSFYNNEISEKSEIFDDQFSVERPDGSNFTLKIRSTKLEDSAMYFCASIRDRNNEQFFGPGTRLTVL.